This T cell receptor beta chain is drawn from a study of CD8 T cells in ankylosing spondylitis. Findings of the study overall: In reactive arthritis synovial fluid and blood, some motif variants had been reported before.

This clonotype was seen ten or more times. The antigen remains unidentified. Quantitative 5'-RACE was performed with molecular barcodes, and it yielded the TCR beta libraries. One entry per CDR3 protein results from TCRdb running MiXCR on the 5' RACE reads. This table holds about 140,000 distinct CDR3 sequences, just under 7.5% found once. This CDR3 is 11 amino acids long. Trimming cost V 8 bases and J 6 bases, with 11 bases left between them. Germline-derived CDR1 and CDR2 are SQVTM and ANQGSEA. Sample: blood, either unsorted or a sorted T cell fraction (not recorded which). The chain recombines TRBV29-1 with TRBJ2-1, with D possibly being TRBD2 (6 bases). The TCR originated in a female donor with ankylosing spondylitis or in good health (not recorded which). For the CDR3, the DNA is TGCAGCCTGGGACTCGGCAATGAGCAGTTCTTC. Its protein product is CSLGLGNEQFF.